One sample yielded the 27 T cell receptor beta chains listed below, sequenced in a study of post-analysis software for immune sequencing data. Findings and limits, study-wide: Patients showed TRBV5-6, TRBV5-1 and TRBV20-1 among five TRBV segments more frequent than in controls.

These TCRs' antigens remain unknown. TCR beta cDNA libraries had unique molecular identifiers. In TCRdb, the PCR reads were re-called with MiXCR into one record per CDR3 protein. This sample has 750,000 to 950,000 distinct CDR3 sequences, with 53% found just once. The sequenced material came from blood. The receptors were sampled from a girl between 5 and 17 years old with multiple sclerosis.

The V gene is TRBV29-1, the J gene TRBJ1-1; D is possibly TRBD1 (5 bases). The CDR3 consists of 15 residues. Trimming removed 5 bases from V and 0 bases from J, with 16 bases in between. Germline CDR1 reads SQVTM; CDR2 reads ANQGSEA. The CDR3 DNA reads as TGCAGCGTTCGTGCTTCGGACACCATGAACACTGAAGCTTTCTTT. It encodes CSVRASDTMNTEAFF.

J is TRBJ2-1 and V is TRBV29-1; tentatively, D is TRBD1 (5 bases). Per germline, CDR1 SQVTM and CDR2 ANQGSEA. The length of the CDR3 is 16 residues. The V and J ends lost 7 bases and 0 bases respectively, with 19 bases between them. The CDR3 reads CSDLGVGQGSYNEQFF. The DNA for the CDR3 is TGCAGCGACCTGGGTGTAGGGCAGGGCTCCTACAATGAGCAGTTCTTC.

This clonotype was picked up one time. The chain combines TRBV5-1 with TRBJ2-4, with 10 bases matching TRBD2. The J call may be faulty, since TRBJ2-7 better matches the DNA end. There are 15 residues in the CDR3. CDR1 is SGHRS, CDR2 YFSETQ, per germline. Here the CDR3 reads CASSFWTSGNYEQYF. In DNA form, the CDR3 reads TGCGCCAGCAGCTTCTGGACTAGCGGAAACTACGAGCAGTACTTC.

This clonotype was counted a few times. The chain links TRBV7-9 to TRBJ2-7; 9 bases are shared with TRBD2. The CDR3 has 15 residues. Germline-derived CDR1 and CDR2 are SEHNR and FQNEAQ (reference sequence). J was trimmed by 0 bases and V by 5 bases; bases with no gene match: 5. The CDR3 region has the DNA TGTGCCAGCAGCCGGTTAGCGGGAGACTCCTACGAGCAGTACTTC. It yields the protein CASSRLAGDSYEQYF. Complete variable domain (other parts from reference TRBV7-9 and TRBJ2-7): DTGVSQNPRHKITKRGQNVTFRCDPISEHNRLYWYRQTLGQGPEFLTYFQNEAQLEKSRLLSDRFSAERPKGSFSTLEIQRTEQGDSAMYLCASSRLAGDSYEQYFGPGTRLTVT.

The chain links TRBV20-1 to TRBJ2-3; maybe TRBD1 (5 bases). CDR3 length equals 15 residues. V shed 3 bases and J shed 4 bases, with 17 bases lying between them. Germline V gives CDR1 DFQATT, CDR2 SNEGSKA (reference sequence). The CDR3 DNA is TGCAGTGCTAGGGGTGGGGCAGCATGGGCAGATACGCAGTATTTT. Protein sequence: CSARGGAAWADTQYF.

The J gene is TRBJ2-5, the V gene TRBV5-1, with 8 positions matching TRBD1. V lost 0 bases, J lost 2 bases, and 9 bases stayed unmatched. The CDR3 sequence is 17 residues long. Germline V gives CDR1 SGHRS, CDR2 YFSETQ. The CDR3 protein is CASSLGNRGSIQETQYF. The CDR3 DNA reads as TGCGCCAGCAGCTTGGGTAACAGGGGGAGTATTCAAGAGACCCAGTACTTC.

V gene TRBV9 combines with J gene TRBJ2-4, with D perhaps assigned TRBD1 or TRBD2 (6 bases each). Germline assignment: CDR1 SGDLS and CDR2 YYNGEE. The CDR3 is 14 residues long. The ends were cut back, 0 bases at V and 13 bases at J, with 17 bases in the middle. As DNA, the CDR3 is TGTGCCAGCAGCGTAGAGGTCGAAAGGGGGGAGCAGTACTTC. This sequence encodes CASSVEVERGEQYF. The full variable domain, its missing parts supplied by reference TRBV9 and TRBJ2-4, is DSGVTQTPKHLITATGQRVTLRCSPRSGDLSVYWYQQSLDQGLQFLIQYYNGEERAKGNILERFSAQQFPDLHSELNLSSLELGDSALYFCASSVEVERGEQYFGAGTRLSVL.

The table lists this clonotype with a few counts. The gene calls are TRBV6-5 and TRBJ2-3; TRBD2 matches 8 bases. This CDR3 region has 16 residues. V lost 5 bases and J lost 4; bases outside the gene matches: 11. Germline V gene data show CDR1 as MNHEY and CDR2 as SVGAGI. In DNA, the CDR3 is TGTGCCAGCAGTCCCACTAGCGGCGGGGAGGCAGATACGCAGTATTTT. Residues: CASSPTSGGEADTQYF.

Ten or more counts support this clonotype. The chain joins TRBV6-5 to TRBJ1-2, with unresolved D. The V gene lost 5 bases and the J gene lost 0 bases, with 4 bases spanning the gap. This CDR3 comprises 12 residues. Germline V gene lookup returns CDR1 MNHEY and CDR2 SVGAGI. The chain's CDR3 is CASSGSNYGYTF. The CDR3, as DNA: TGTGCCAGCAGTGGCTCTAACTATGGCTACACCTTC.

CDR3 sequence reads: CASSEGLLWKAQYF. Written as DNA, the CDR3 is TGTGCCAGCAGTGAAGGGCTACTTTGGAAGGCCCAGTACTTC. The chain employs TRBV2 and TRBJ2-5, with D unclear. V was shortened by 1 base and J by 9 bases, with 15 bases between the two germline ends. Germline V lookup: CDR1 SNHLY, CDR2 FYNNEI. This CDR3 region has 14 residues.

The chain carries TRBV29-1 and TRBJ2-5, with TRBD1 as a possible D gene (6 bases). Germline V gene sequence: CDR1 SQVTM, CDR2 ANQGSEA. The CDR3 has 13 amino acids. Trimming pared 5 bases from V and 5 bases from J, leaving 15 bases between. The CDR3, as DNA: TGCAGCGTTTCGAGGGGGAAATGGGAGACCCAGTACTTC. Translated: CSVSRGKWETQYF.

The chain combines TRBV7-9 with TRBJ2-4, with a possible D match to TRBD1 (6 bases). In germline, CDR1 is SEHNR, CDR2 FQNEAQ (reference sequence). The CDR3 runs to 17 residues. V was shortened by 5 bases and J by 0 bases, with 17 bases between the two germline ends. CDR3 DNA: TGTGCCAGCAGCCCAACAGGGAGAGACCTAGCCAAAAACATTCAGTACTTC. Its protein product is CASSPTGRDLAKNIQYF.

This clonotype was detected a few times. The rearrangement links TRBV15 to TRBJ2-7; D might be TRBD2 (6 bases). V gave up 0 bases and J gave up 2 bases, with 11 bases separating them. The germline CDR1 and CDR2 sequences are LNHNV and YYDKDF (reference sequence). The CDR3 is made up of 15 amino acids. In DNA, the CDR3 is TGTGCCACCAGCAGAGATTTAGCGGCAACCTACGAGCAGTACTTC. It is translated as CATSRDLAATYEQYF.

This clonotype was counted ten times or more. The chain is built from TRBV6-1 and TRBJ2-3; the D is unclear. The germline CDR1 and CDR2 sequences are MNHNS and SASEGT. This CDR3 comprises 11 residues. Trimming removed 6 bases from V and 2 bases from J, with 3 bases in between. CDR3 nucleotides: TGTGCCAGCAGGATCACAGATACGCAGTATTTT. Its translation: CASRITDTQYF.

This clonotype was detected only a few times. This sequence joins TRBV7-3 and TRBJ2-1; a weak D match, TRBD2 (8 bases). Trimming removed 6 bases from V and 8 bases from J, with 23 bases in between. The CDR3 sequence is 16 residues long. The V gene's germline CDR1 is SGHTA and CDR2 FQGTGA. CDR3 amino acids: CASRLGGGGLIHEQFF. The CDR3 DNA sequence: TGTGCCAGCAGGCTAGGGGGCGGGGGGCTAATTCATGAGCAGTTCTTC.

The CDR3 reads CASSPGLARTDTQYF. The CDR3 bases are TGCGCCAGCAGTCCTGGACTAGCGCGCACAGATACGCAGTATTTT. This sequence joins TRBV5-1 and TRBJ2-3, with 9 bases identical to TRBD2. With V trimmed by 5 bases and J by 1 base, 5 bases remained unmatched. The V gene's germline CDR1 is SGHRS and CDR2 YFSETQ. This CDR3 has 15 amino acids.

V usage is TRBV7-3 and J usage is TRBJ1-2; possibly TRBD1 for D (5 bases). V gave up 3 bases and J gave up 5 bases, with 22 bases separating them. CDR3 length equals 17 residues. Germline assignment: CDR1 SGHTA and CDR2 FQGTGA. The CDR3 loop reads CASSFSGGDGRRYGYTF. Here the CDR3 DNA reads TGTGCCAGCAGCTTTTCCGGTGGGGACGGACGTCGTTATGGCTACACCTTC.

The rearrangement links TRBV2 to TRBJ1-5; D not certain. The V end was cut by 2 bases, the J end by 2 bases, with 10 bases between. Per the germline V gene, CDR1 is SNHLY and CDR2 is FYNNEI. The CDR3 extends over 15 amino acids. The CDR3 region is CASSEREVGNQPQHF. The DNA for the CDR3 is TGTGCCAGCAGTGAAAGGGAGGTGGGCAATCAGCCCCAGCATTTT.

This clonotype was recorded a few times. This CDR3 reads CASRDSRGYEQYF. The CDR3 nucleotides read TGTGCCAGCAGAGACAGCCGGGGCTACGAGCAGTACTTC. The chain joins TRBV12-3 or TRBV12-4 to TRBJ2-7; D may be TRBD1 or TRBD2 (5 bases each). Trimming cost V 6 bases and J 3 bases, with 12 bases left between them. The CDR3 contains 13 residues.

The chain links TRBV27 to TRBJ1-5, with D perhaps matching TRBD1 (6 bases). The CDR3 totals 15 residues. In germline, CDR1 is MNHEY, CDR2 SMNVEV (reference sequence). V was cut by 6 bases and J by 1 base, with 13 bases left in between. The CDR3 DNA reads TGTGCCAGCAGGCCCAGGGGTGGGAGCAATCAGCCCCAGCATTTT. Encoded protein: CASRPRGGSNQPQHF.

This chain joins TRBV20-1 and TRBJ2-5; 8 bases agree with TRBD2. The J call may be in error: the DNA end matches TRBJ2-7 better. The CDR3 is made up of 12 amino acids. Germline lookup yields CDR1 DFQATT and CDR2 SNEGSKA (reference sequence). CDR3 sequence reads: CSARGLVSEQYF. The CDR3, as DNA: TGCAGTGCTAGGGGACTAGTTTCCGAGCAGTACTTC.

The chain carries TRBV27 and TRBJ2-1, with D tentatively TRBD1 or TRBD2 (5 bases each). Trimming shortened V by 3 bases and J by 4 bases, and 16 bases separated the two germline ends. The germline gives CDR1 MNHEY, CDR2 SMNVEV (reference sequence). The CDR3 consists of 16 residues. The CDR3 spells CASSFSTTGAYNEQFF. CDR3 coding DNA: TGTGCCAGCAGTTTCTCCACGACCGGGGCATACAATGAGCAGTTCTTC.

This chain connects TRBV20-1 to TRBJ2-6, with 11 positions matching TRBD1. Germline CDR1 is DFQATT and CDR2 is SNEGSKA (reference sequence). V shed 0 bases and J 4 bases; nucleotides not matched to a gene: 8. This CDR3 comprises 18 residues. CDR3 residues: CSAREGQGAQRGANVLTF. CDR3 sequence (DNA): TGCAGTGCTAGAGAAGGACAGGGGGCGCAAAGAGGGGCCAACGTCCTGACTTTC.

This clonotype has only a few counts. The chain couples TRBV6-5 to TRBJ1-2; D is ambiguous. The CDR3 totals 14 residues. V gave up 6 bases and J gave up 4 bases, with 15 bases separating them. Germline V CDR1 and CDR2: MNHEY, SVGAGI. In DNA, the CDR3 is TGTGCCAGCAGGGACCCCGGGCGAGGCTATGGCTACACCTTC. As protein: CASRDPGRGYGYTF.

The chain uses TRBV29-1 and TRBJ2-1, with 7 bases aligning to TRBD1. J was trimmed by 1 base and V by 7 bases; bases with no gene match: 4. CDR1 and CDR2 (germline): SQVTM, ANQGSEA. The CDR3 is made up of 13 amino acids. The CDR3 sequence is CSDTGDSYNEQFF. The DNA of the CDR3 is TGCAGCGATACAGGGGATTCCTACAATGAGCAGTTCTTC.

This rearrangement joins TRBV19 to TRBJ1-5; 10 bases are a match to TRBD1. Germline-derived CDR1 and CDR2 are LNHDA and SQIVND (reference sequence). The CDR3 runs to 16 residues. After removal of 8 bases from V and 3 bases from J, the junction contained 10 bases not matched to a gene. The CDR3 DNA reads as TGTGCCAGTGACACATGGGACAGGGGCGACAATCAGCCCCAGCATTTT. Protein sequence: CASDTWDRGDNQPQHF. The complete variable domain, with remaining parts taken from reference TRBV19 and TRBJ1-5, reads DGGITQSPKYLFRKEGQNVTLSCEQNLNHDAMYWYRQDPGQGLRLIYYSQIVNDFQKGDIAEGYSVSREKKESFPLTVTSAQKNPTAFYLCASDTWDRGDNQPQHFGDGTRLSIL.

In this sample, this clonotype turned up once. The J gene is TRBJ2-4, the V gene TRBV7-2, with D uncertain. The J call may not be correct, given that the DNA end is closer to TRBJ2-7. The CDR3 length is 15 residues. In germline, CDR1 is SGHTA, CDR2 FQGNSA. The CDR3 sequence: CASSLDGPLNYEQYF. The CDR3 nucleotides are TGTGCCAGCAGCTTAGATGGACCGTTAAACTACGAGCAGTACTTC.